This passage covers 3 T cell receptor beta chains from one sample sequenced in a study of PD-1 blockade in classical Hodgkin lymphoma. Clones were sequenced by immunoSEQ multiplex PCR, and TCRdb holds only the in-frame ones, with some missing. The sample lists under 60,000 clones, about three quarters occurring once. Brentuximab vedotin exposure varied, and every patient relapsed after autologous stem cell transplantation. The material was peripheral blood mononuclear cells (PBMCs), obtained at baseline. These receptors were taken from a human donor with classical Hodgkin lymphoma.

The CDR3 nucleotides read TGTGCCAGTAGTATATATAATAGCAATCAGCCCCAGCATTTT. It yields the protein CASSIYNSNQPQHF. The chain recombines TRBV19 with TRBJ1-5; no clear D gene. V lost 2 bases, J lost 0 bases, and 5 bases lay in between. There are 14 residues in the CDR3. The germline gives CDR1 LNHDA, CDR2 SQIVND (reference sequence).

Points on this clone: This specimen includes other DNA sequences encoding the same CDR3. V usage is TRBV9 and J usage is TRBJ1-2, with D possibly TRBD1 on 6 matching bases. The CDR3 runs to 15 residues. Germline CDR1 SGDLS, CDR2 YYNGEE. Trimming took off 0 bases at V and 0 bases at J, with 9 bases between the two ends. The CDR3 DNA reads as TGTGCCAGCAGCGTAGTCGCAGGGGCTAACTATGGCTACACCTTC. It codes for CASSVVAGANYGYTF. The entire variable domain, with the rest obtained from reference TRBV9 and TRBJ1-2, is as follows: DSGVTQTPKHLITATGQRVTLRCSPRSGDLSVYWYQQSLDQGLQFLIQYYNGEERAKGNILERFSAQQFPDLHSELNLSSLELGDSALYFCASSVVAGANYGYTFGSGTRLTVV.

J is TRBJ2-7 and V is TRBV5-1, with TRBD1 identical over 7 bases. The V gene end was trimmed by 4 bases and the J gene end by 11 bases; junction bases not matched to a gene: 21. This CDR3 spans 16 amino acids. CDR1 is SGHRS and CDR2 is YFSETQ in the germline V gene. In DNA, the CDR3 is TGCGCCAGCAGCACCTCCTCCGGGACAGCACTCCACGGGGAGTACTTC. Translated, it gives CASSTSSGTALHGEYF.